This T cell receptor (beta chain) was documented in a study of CD8 T cells in Susac syndrome. High-throughput TCR beta sequencing covered peripheral CD8+ and CD4+ T cells. Bulk CD8+ and CD4+ cells came from magnetic negative isolation; CD8+ TEMRA by FACS. The authors reverse transcribed roughly 0.5 to 1 ug RNA with random hexamers. Using its own MiXCR run on the immunoSEQ multiplex PCR reads, TCRdb lists one record per CDR3 protein. Seen here are over 100,000 distinct CDR3 sequences, roughly 95% observed once, and the top ten hold about 0.095%. CDR3 length equals 16 residues. CDR1 is SGDLS and CDR2 is YYNGEE in the germline V gene. Trimming took 0 bases from V and 7 from J; bases not matched to a gene: 7.

The clonotype was recovered from a human donor in good health. The V gene is TRBV9, the J gene TRBJ2-2, with TRBD2 identical over 9 bases. The sequencing input was CD4+ T cells from PBMCs. In nucleotides, the CDR3 is TGTGCCAGCAGCGTAGAGGCGGGGGGGAGTATCGGGGAGCTGTTTTTT. Amino acids: CASSVEAGGSIGELFF. Full variable domain (rest looked up from reference TRBV9 and TRBJ2-2): DSGVTQTPKHLITATGQRVTLRCSPRSGDLSVYWYQQSLDQGLQFLIQYYNGEERAKGNILERFSAQQFPDLHSELNLSSLELGDSALYFCASSVEAGGSIGELFFGEGSRLTVL.